The 8 T cell receptor beta chains presented below share a single source sample, sequenced in a study of blood T cell repertoires in COVID-19. The table came from immunoSEQ multiplex PCR; TCRdb's copy has only in-frame clones and leaves some out. The sample comprises under 400,000 clones, 88% of which are singletons, and approximately 1% rests with the top ten. Sequencing was done on a sample of PBMCs or T cells enriched from blood (not recorded which). The source of these receptors is a woman younger than 45 who had been exposed to COVID-19.

V usage is TRBV27 and J usage is TRBJ1-2, with TRBD1 identical over 8 bases. CDR3 length: 14 amino acids. Germline assignment: CDR1 MNHEY and CDR2 SMNVEV (reference sequence). J was trimmed by 2 bases and V by 5 bases; bases with no gene match: 4. This chain's CDR3 is CASSLGQGNYGYTF. The CDR3 bases are TGTGCCAGCAGTCTCGGACAGGGAAACTATGGCTACACCTTC.

The chain is built from TRBV27 and TRBJ2-7, with 9 bases aligning to TRBD1. The CDR3 extends over 14 amino acids. From germline, CDR1 is MNHEY and CDR2 SMNVEV (reference sequence). Losses at the gene ends were 5 bases for V and 0 bases for J; bases not matched to a gene: 2. The CDR3 region has the DNA TGTGCCAGCAGTCGGGACAGGGCCTCCTACGAGCAGTACTTC. Amino acids: CASSRDRASYEQYF.

The sample holds one count of this clone. The chain uses TRBV7-9 and TRBJ2-3, with 8 bases that match TRBD1. V trimming: 0 bases; J trimming: 4 bases; junction bases outside the gene matches: 6. Germline assignment: CDR1 SEHNR and CDR2 FQNEAQ (reference sequence). CDR3 length: 16 amino acids. As DNA, the CDR3 is TGTGCCAGCAGCTTAGCACGGCAGGGGGCCGCAGATACGCAGTATTTT. Its translation is CASSLARQGAADTQYF.

CDR3 bases: TGTGCCAGCAGCCAAGGGATGAGACAGGTCAGTCAGCAGTACTTC. It translates to CASSQGMRQVSQQYF. The chain joins TRBV14 to TRBJ2-7; tentative D call: TRBD1 (6 bases). CDR1 is SGHDN, CDR2 FVKESK, per germline. This CDR3 comprises 15 residues. The germline V and J ends were trimmed by 1 base and 8 bases, with 18 bases remaining between them.

This chain uses TRBV12-3 or TRBV12-4 with TRBJ2-7; D unresolved. CDR3 length equals 11 residues. Trimming removed 6 bases at V and 9 bases at J, with 12 bases between. CDR3: CASSSETGQYF. CDR3 coding DNA: TGTGCCAGCAGCTCCGAAACCGGGCAGTACTTC.

The CDR3, as DNA: TGTGCCTGGAGTGTAGACAGGGCGGGAGGTGGCTACACCTTC. It codes for CAWSVDRAGGGYTF. J is TRBJ1-2 and V is TRBV30; the match to TRBD1 covers 7 bases. From germline, CDR1 is GTSNPN and CDR2 SVGIG (reference sequence). The CDR3 length is 14 residues. J lost 7 bases, V lost 0 bases, and 8 bases had no gene match.

The chain joins TRBV19 to TRBJ2-7; 14 bases map to TRBD2. This CDR3 region has 17 residues. Germline CDR1 reads LNHDA; CDR2 reads SQIVND (reference sequence). V lost 3 bases to trimming and J lost 6 bases; unmatched junction nucleotides: 10. The CDR3, as DNA: TGTGCCAGTAGTATGGGACTAGCGGGAGTTCGGCCCCTCGAGCAGTACTTC. Translating it yields CASSMGLAGVRPLEQYF.

This clone was found a few times. Germline and junction disagree at one end, which may indicate a read error. The chain uses TRBV28 and TRBJ2-7; TRBD2 matches at 11 bases. Germline V lookup: CDR1 MDHEN, CDR2 SYDVKM. This CDR3 is built from 15 residues. The CDR3: CASTLAGGPSYEQYF. In nucleotides, the CDR3 is TGTGCCAGCACTTTAGCGGGAGGGCCGTCCTACGAGCAGTACTTC.